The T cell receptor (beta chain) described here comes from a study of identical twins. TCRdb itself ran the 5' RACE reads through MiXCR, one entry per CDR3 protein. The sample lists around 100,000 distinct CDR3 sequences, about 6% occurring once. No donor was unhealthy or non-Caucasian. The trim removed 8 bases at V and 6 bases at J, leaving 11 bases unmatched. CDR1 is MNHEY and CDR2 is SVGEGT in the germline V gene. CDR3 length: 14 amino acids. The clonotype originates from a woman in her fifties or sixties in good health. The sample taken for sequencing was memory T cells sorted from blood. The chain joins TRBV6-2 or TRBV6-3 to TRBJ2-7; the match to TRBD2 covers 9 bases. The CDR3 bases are TGTGCCAGCGAGGCGGGAGGGAGATTGAGCGAGCAGTACGTC. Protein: CASEAGGRLSEQYV.